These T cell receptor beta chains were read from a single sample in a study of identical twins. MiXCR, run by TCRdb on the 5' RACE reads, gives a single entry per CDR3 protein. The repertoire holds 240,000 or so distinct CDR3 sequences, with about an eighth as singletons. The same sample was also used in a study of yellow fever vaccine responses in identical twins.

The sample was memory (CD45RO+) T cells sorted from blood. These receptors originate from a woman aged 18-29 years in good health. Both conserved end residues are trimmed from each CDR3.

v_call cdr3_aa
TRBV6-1 ASSLRGVSYNEQF
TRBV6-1 ASSRKGGRYTGNTEAF
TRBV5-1 ASSPGAGASLQETQY
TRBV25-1 ASRKMNTEAF
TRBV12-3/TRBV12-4 ASSLSAALSSYNEQF
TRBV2 ASSPGTATEQY
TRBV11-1 ASSLVRGTSYEQY
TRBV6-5 ASSYSGRAHEQY
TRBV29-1 SVLGREGFNNEQF
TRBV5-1 ASSPPQSYGYT
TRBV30 AWKELGGNYGYT
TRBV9 ASSVRALRTGANVLT